This T cell receptor beta chain was sequenced during a study of cytotoxic CD8 clonotypes in ibrutinib-treated CLL. As for the study in general: For this cohort, patients were approximately ten relapsed/refractory and some 15 treatment-naive, while under 18 were IGHV unmutated. Responses: approximately 24 partial, 2 complete; after median approximately 68 months, about 14 stayed remitted, 12 progressed.

This CDR3 is 16 amino acids long. Germline loops: CDR1 SGHRS, CDR2 YFSETQ. V trimming: 4 bases; J trimming: 4 bases; junction bases outside the gene matches: 12. Measured with immunoSEQ multiplex PCR; TCRdb has only the in-frame clones, and not every one. The data show 250,000 to 350,000 clones, with 65% to 85% seen just once and roughly 6% held by the top ten. Sequencing was performed on PBMCs, taken at disease progression, from a patient treated with ibrutinib. This chain links TRBV5-1 with TRBJ2-3; 7 bases match TRBD1. The clonotype originates from a human donor with chronic lymphocytic leukemia. As DNA, the CDR3 is TGCGCCAGCAGCGTTCCCGGGACAGCTAAGGCAGATACGCAGTATTTT. Translated, it gives CASSVPGTAKADTQYF.